The T cell receptor (beta chain) described here comes from a study of neurological immune-mediated disorders. TCRdb redid the calling of the 5' RACE reads with MiXCR, one entry per CDR3 protein. The data contain about 59,000 distinct CDR3 sequences, over 9.5% of them singletons. This clonotype came up many times. CDR3 length: 13 residues. In germline, CDR1 is DFQATT, CDR2 SNEGSKA (reference sequence). Trimming shortened V by 3 bases and J by 6 bases, and 14 bases separated the two germline ends. This TCR was sampled from a woman aged 55-75 years with HTLV-1-associated myelopathy (HAM/TSP). The chain links TRBV20-1 to TRBJ1-2; D is ambiguous. The sequencing sample was made of PBMCs. CDR3 loop: CSASLPAKDGYTF. The DNA of the CDR3 is TGCAGTGCTAGCCTCCCAGCTAAAGATGGCTACACCTTC.